The sequence of this TCR beta chain was determined in a study of T cell changes during pregnancy in multiple sclerosis. This clone has just a few counts. The CDR3 loop spans 16 amino acids. Germline loops: CDR1 SGHRS, CDR2 YFSETQ. V was cut by 0 bases and J by 8 bases, with 15 bases left in between. Sequenced by immunoSEQ multiplex PCR; TCRdb stores in-frame clones only, minus some. Found here are approximately 25,000 clones, approximately 90% of them singletons; the top ten hold less than 0.8%. Sequencing used CD4+ T cells from peripheral blood mononuclear cells, obtained in the first trimester of pregnancy. This chain links TRBV5-1 with TRBJ1-6; D not resolved. The receptor was derived from a female donor in good health, enrolled as a control in a pregnancy study. The CDR3 DNA follows: TGCGCCAGCAGCTTGGGCCAACCGGGAAATGATTCACCCCTCCACTTT. Protein: CASSLGQPGNDSPLHF.